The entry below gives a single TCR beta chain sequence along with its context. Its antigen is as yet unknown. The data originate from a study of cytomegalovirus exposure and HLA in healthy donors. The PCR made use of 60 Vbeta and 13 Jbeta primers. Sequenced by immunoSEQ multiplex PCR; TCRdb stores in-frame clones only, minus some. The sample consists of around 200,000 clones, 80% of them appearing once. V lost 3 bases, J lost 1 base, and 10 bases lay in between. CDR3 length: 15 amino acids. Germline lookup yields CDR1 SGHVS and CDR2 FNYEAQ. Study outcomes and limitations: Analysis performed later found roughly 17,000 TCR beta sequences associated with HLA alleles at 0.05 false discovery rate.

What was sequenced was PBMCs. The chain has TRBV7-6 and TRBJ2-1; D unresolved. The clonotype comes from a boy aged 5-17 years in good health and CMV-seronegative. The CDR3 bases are TGTGCCAGCAGCTTTCAAGTCAGGTCCTACAATGAGCAGTTCTTC. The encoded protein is CASSFQVRSYNEQFF.